The clone carrying this T cell receptor beta chain occurred a few times. The data originate from a study of blood T cell repertoires in COVID-19. As for the study in general: Both acute and convalescent COVID-19 samples were obtained from the United States, Italy and Spain. T cells, B-cell-depleted T cells, or PBMCs supplied cDNA or gDNA.

Original analysis: Scientists estimated how many nucleated cells there were by amplifying reference gene primers. The assay was immunoSEQ multiplex PCR, and TCRdb's table has in-frame clones only and misses some. Clonal size and the V and J genes are those of that table, whereas D and trimming came from the DNA. The table records under 450,000 clones, more than 70% of them present only once. Trimming took 5 bases from V and 8 from J, leaving 12 bases between them. The germline V gene encodes CDR1 LNHDA and CDR2 SQIVND (reference sequence). This CDR3 has 13 amino acids. The Seattle site enrolled patients during active infection and followed them longitudinally.

V gene TRBV19 combines with J gene TRBJ1-4; D may be TRBD1 (5 bases). The sequence derives from a woman between 45 and 65 years old with COVID-19, enrolled during active disease. Specimen: peripheral blood. CDR3 in amino acids: CASSRGEVEKLFF. As DNA, the CDR3 is TGTGCCAGTAGTCGGGGGGAGGTCGAAAAACTGTTTTTT.